This T cell receptor (beta chain) is drawn from a study of OX40 agonist ivuxolimab in advanced cancers. In the study overall: Three partial responders included one hepatocellular carcinoma patient and two cutaneous melanoma patients. Study conclusions and caveats: Normalized expansion of T-cell clones was also low for some nonresponders. The study found among the lowest clonal expansion in partial responders at 0.1-3.0 mg/kg.

Losses at the gene ends were 0 bases for V and 6 bases for J; bases not matched to a gene: 6. This CDR3 comprises 15 residues. CDR1 is WNHNN and CDR2 is SYGVQD in the germline V gene (reference sequence). TCRdb keeps only in-frame clones here, not all; method: immunoSEQ multiplex PCR. Of 100,000 or so clones in the sample, 90% were seen once. On this clone itself: Its antigen is as yet unknown.

Sequenced material: CD4+ or CD8+ T cells sorted from blood, taken in a trial of the OX40 agonist ivuxolimab. V and J are TRBV10-1 and TRBJ2-3; TRBD2 agrees at 7 bases. This receptor was taken from an adult with an advanced solid tumor such as melanoma, head and neck, liver or kidney cancer. CDR3 sequence (DNA): TGCGCCAGCAGTGAGTCTGCGGGAGTAGGTGATACGCAGTATTTT. Translation: CASSESAGVGDTQYF.